This T cell receptor (beta chain) was captured by sequencing in a study of OX40 agonist ivuxolimab in advanced cancers. Germline-derived CDR1 and CDR2 are SEHNR and FQNEAQ (reference sequence). This CDR3 has 13 amino acids. V lost 5 bases to trimming and J lost 4 bases, with 9 bases between them. Data came from immunoSEQ multiplex PCR; TCRdb stores just in-frame clones and leaves some out. The sample includes 65,000 to 85,000 clones, approximately 94% of them seen just once. The sample in question was CD4+ or CD8+ T cells sorted from blood, obtained in a trial of the OX40 agonist ivuxolimab. The source of this sequence is an adult with an advanced solid tumor such as melanoma, head and neck, liver or kidney cancer. V is TRBV7-9 and J is TRBJ2-1, with TRBD1 as a possible D gene (5 bases). CDR3: CASSTDTYNEQFF. DNA of the CDR3: TGTGCCAGCAGCACGGACACTTACAATGAGCAGTTCTTC.